The clone carrying this TCR beta chain was observed a handful of times. The target antigen is unknown. This entry belongs to a study of quantifying T cell responses using KT2 cells. Whole-study context: cDNA was made from DNase-treated RNA using alpha and beta constant primers.

KT2, a clone with a known TCR, was spiked into unfractionated PBMC. A single-stranded UMI oligo with SP2 sequence was ligated to cDNA 3' ends. An equimolar mix of RC1.1 and RC1.2 primed the beta chain across TRBC1 and TRBC2. Via MiXCR, TCRdb re-called the UMI-ligation and nested PCR reads, giving one row per CDR3 protein. The data hold tens of thousands of distinct CDR3 sequences, with 11% observed a single time. Study-wide points: The number of KT2 alpha and beta sequences was a linear function of input KT2 cells.

The CDR3 runs to 13 residues. V lost 3 bases to trimming and J lost 5 bases, with 13 bases between them. Germline values: CDR1 GTSNPN, CDR2 SVGIG (reference sequence). This TCR came from a human donor. V and J are TRBV30 and TRBJ2-5; D might be TRBD2 (5 bases). Material for sequencing was PBMCs spiked with cells of the T cell clone KT2. The CDR3 nucleotides are TGTGCCTGGAGCCGGACTGCTATCGAGACCCAGTACTTC. Translated, it gives CAWSRTAIETQYF.